The 22 T cell receptor beta chains below all came from one sample that was sequenced in a study of blood T cell repertoires in COVID-19. TCRdb's table, derived via immunoSEQ multiplex PCR, lists solely in-frame clones and lacks some. Seen here are roughly 47,000 clones, over 80% observed once, and the top ten hold around 8.6%. Specimen: peripheral blood. The receptors derive from a man in his fifties or sixties with acute or convalescent COVID-19.

The rearrangement uses TRBV5-4 and TRBJ1-1; D gene unclear. CDR3 size: 13 residues. The germline V gene has CDR1 SGHNT and CDR2 YYREEE (reference sequence). V was clipped by 3 bases and J by 3 bases, with 9 bases between them. The CDR3: CASSSLADTEAFF. The CDR3 DNA is TGTGCCAGCAGCTCCCTGGCCGACACTGAAGCTTTCTTT.

Here the CDR3 reads CSASSREAAFF. The CDR3 DNA is TGCAGTGCTAGCAGCAGGGAAGCAGCTTTCTTT. This sequence joins TRBV20-1 and TRBJ1-1, with D possibly being TRBD1 (5 bases). Germline values: CDR1 DFQATT, CDR2 SNEGSKA (reference sequence). This CDR3 comprises 11 residues. V lost 3 bases and J 10 bases, leaving 12 bases between the germline ends.

This chain connects TRBV24-1 to TRBJ2-1, with 9 nucleotides matching TRBD1. The CDR3 is 12 residues long. Per germline, CDR1 KGHDR and CDR2 SFDVKD. Trimming removed 4 bases from V and 15 bases from J; junction bases left unmatched: 6. The CDR3 loop is CATSDAGTGWFF. The CDR3 region has the DNA TGTGCCACCAGTGACGCCGGGACAGGGTGGTTCTTC.

The V and J genes are TRBV9 and TRBJ2-5; 14 nucleotides agree with TRBD2. The CDR3 runs 16 residues. Germline lookup yields CDR1 SGDLS and CDR2 YYNGEE. V lost 4 bases and J lost 4; bases outside the gene matches: 6. The CDR3 loop reads CASSIRGLAGAETQYF. The CDR3 DNA sequence: TGTGCCAGCAGCATAAGGGGACTAGCGGGGGCAGAGACCCAGTACTTC.

The rearrangement uses TRBV7-2 and TRBJ1-4; TRBD1 might be the D (5 bases). There are 15 residues in the CDR3. Germline CDR1 and CDR2: SGHTA and FQGNSA. V was clipped by 6 bases and J by 6 bases, with 17 bases between them. This chain's CDR3 is CASSRSGTVDEKLFF. CDR3 sequence (DNA): TGTGCCAGCAGTCGTTCCGGGACTGTAGATGAAAAACTGTTTTTT.

The chain links TRBV5-1 to TRBJ2-1; D is possibly TRBD1 or TRBD2 (6 bases each). The V gene's germline CDR1 is SGHRS and CDR2 YFSETQ. The CDR3 runs to 14 residues. The V gene lost 4 bases and the J gene lost 5 bases, with 13 bases spanning the gap. The CDR3 bases are TGCGCCAGCAGCCTGGGGGGCCCTAACAATGAGCAGTTCTTC. It specifies CASSLGGPNNEQFF.

The chain joins TRBV3-1 (or the pseudogene TRBV3-2) to TRBJ2-3; 7 bases are shared with TRBD2. The CDR3 is made up of 16 amino acids. V shed 1 base and J 1 base; nucleotides not matched to a gene: 5. Per the germline V gene, CDR1 is LGHDT and CDR2 is YNNKEL (reference sequence). Written as DNA, the CDR3 is TGTGCCAGCAGCCAAGCCGGACTAGTCGGCACAGATACGCAGTATTTT. This sequence encodes CASSQAGLVGTDTQYF.

The CDR3 is CASSHPGGTGYEQYF. The CDR3 DNA sequence: TGTGCCAGTAGCCACCCCGGAGGGACGGGCTACGAGCAGTACTTC. This chain connects TRBV19 to TRBJ2-7; maybe TRBD2 (6 bases). CDR3 length: 15 amino acids. The V and J ends lost 6 bases and 3 bases respectively, with 18 bases between them. Looked up from germline, CDR1 is LNHDA and CDR2 is SQIVND (reference sequence).

The V and J genes are TRBV19 and TRBJ1-1; no clear D. This CDR3 contains 13 residues. V was cut by 4 bases and J by 1 base, with 7 bases left in between. Germline V gene data show CDR1 as LNHDA and CDR2 as SQIVND (reference sequence). The CDR3 nucleotides are TGTGCCAGTAGTACACAGAAGAACACTGAAGCTTTCTTT. Its translation: CASSTQKNTEAFF. Using reference TRBV19 and TRBJ1-1 for the parts outside the CDR3, the full variable domain is DGGITQSPKYLFRKEGQNVTLSCEQNLNHDAMYWYRQDPGQGLRLIYYSQIVNDFQKGDIAEGYSVSREKKESFPLTVTSAQKNPTAFYLCASSTQKNTEAFFGQGTRLTVV.

This sequence joins TRBV6-2 or TRBV6-3 and TRBJ1-4; maybe TRBD1 (5 bases). Germline CDR1 and CDR2: MNHEY and SVGEGT. CDR3 size: 14 residues. The V end lost 5 bases, the J end lost 6 bases, and 13 bases lay between the germline ends. The CDR3 spells CASSRRAQDEKLFF. CDR3 nucleotides: TGTGCCAGCAGTCGCAGGGCCCAGGATGAAAAACTGTTTTTT.

The CDR3 coding sequence is TGTGCCAGCAGCTTATTAGACAGCACTAACGGCTACACCTTC. This encodes CASSLLDSTNGYTF. J is TRBJ1-2 and V is TRBV7-9, with a tentative D call TRBD1 (5 bases). The germline gives CDR1 SEHNR, CDR2 FQNEAQ (reference sequence). The CDR3 loop spans 14 amino acids. With 2 bases removed from V and 8 bases from J, the gap between germline ends came to 15 bases.

A note on this clone: The junction departs from the called germline gene at one end, perhaps through a read error. The chain is built from TRBV5-6 and TRBJ1-1, with 7 bases aligning to TRBD1. CDR1 is SGHDT and CDR2 is YYEEEE in the germline V gene. The length of the CDR3 is 16 residues. The CDR3 loop reads CASSLWGTALQWELNF. As DNA, the CDR3 is TGTGCCAGCAGCTTGTGGGGGACAGCCCTACAGTGGGAATTGAATTTT.

This rearrangement joins TRBV19 to TRBJ1-2, with D uncertain. CDR1 and CDR2 from the germline V gene are LNHDA and SQIVND (reference sequence). The CDR3 covers 15 residues. Deletions cut 6 bases from V and 4 bases from J, with 18 bases between. CDR3 in DNA: TGTGCCAGTAGCTCCTATGAGCCGATCTTCTATGGCTACACCTTC. Protein: CASSSYEPIFYGYTF.

The chain combines TRBV13 with TRBJ2-7; tentative D call: TRBD1 (6 bases). V was cut by 2 bases and J by 5 bases, with 16 bases left in between. This CDR3 is 15 amino acids long. Germline-derived CDR1 and CDR2 are PRHDT and FYEKMQ (reference sequence). For the CDR3, the DNA is TGTGCCAGCAGCTTAAACCGGGACACTAACCACGAGCAGTACTTC. Residues: CASSLNRDTNHEQYF.

CDR3 residues: CASSRPGTGNTIYF. In DNA, the CDR3 is TGTGCCAGCAGTCGTCCCGGGACAGGGAACACCATATATTTT. This rearrangement joins TRBV9 to TRBJ1-3, with 9 bases matching TRBD1. V lost 5 bases, J lost 7 bases, and 7 bases stayed unmatched. The CDR3 runs 14 residues. The germline gives CDR1 SGDLS, CDR2 YYNGEE.

V is TRBV5-8 and J is TRBJ1-1; D ambiguous. The V gene's germline CDR1 is SGHTS and CDR2 YDEGEE. V was pared by 6 bases and J by 1 base, with 10 bases between. The CDR3 has 13 residues. This chain's CDR3 is CASTSDWNTEAFF. CDR3 sequence (DNA): TGTGCCAGCACCTCGGACTGGAACACTGAAGCTTTCTTT.

The rearrangement joins TRBV9 to TRBJ2-1; TRBD2 agrees at 11 bases. V shed 3 bases and J 7 bases; nucleotides not matched to a gene: 6. Per the germline V gene, CDR1 is SGDLS and CDR2 is YYNGEE. This CDR3 is built from 15 residues. CDR3 in amino acids: CASSALAGGLNEQFF. CDR3 nucleotide sequence: TGTGCCAGCAGCGCCCTAGCGGGAGGATTGAATGAGCAGTTCTTC.

The genes are TRBV28 and TRBJ2-2; D not certain. V was trimmed by 4 bases and J by 4 bases, leaving 13 bases between them. The CDR3 spans 15 residues. Germline V lookup: CDR1 MDHEN, CDR2 SYDVKM. CDR3 DNA sequence: TGTGCCAGCAGTTCCCATTCGGAGCCCACCGGGGAGCTGTTTTTT. Amino acid sequence: CASSSHSEPTGELFF. Based on the CDR3 plus reference TRBV28 and TRBJ2-2, the full variable domain is DVKVTQSSRYLVKRTGEKVFLECVQDMDHENMFWYRQDPGLGLRLIYFSYDVKMKEKGDIPEGYSVSREKKERFSLILESASTNQTSMYLCASSSHSEPTGELFFGEGSRLTVL.

This clone was observed a single time. The chain has TRBV6-5 and TRBJ1-1; TRBD1 is a possible D gene (5 bases). Trimming left V 5 bases short and J 3 bases short, with 16 bases between. The CDR3 consists of 15 residues. Germline loops: CDR1 MNHEY, CDR2 SVGAGI. CDR3 bases: TGTGCCAGCAGTCCAGACGGGGGAATGGACACTGAAGCTTTCTTT. Its translation is CASSPDGGMDTEAFF.

This clone was detected once. This chain connects TRBV28 to TRBJ1-2; the match to TRBD1 covers 8 bases. CDR3 size: 14 residues. Germline lookup yields CDR1 MDHEN and CDR2 SYDVKM. The V and J ends lost 5 bases and 7 bases, in that order; junction bases with no gene match: 9. The CDR3 spells CASSQQGASSGYTF. The CDR3 DNA is TGTGCCAGCAGTCAGCAGGGGGCTTCTAGTGGCTACACCTTC.

The V call is TRBV11-3, the J call TRBJ2-2; D may be TRBD1 (5 bases). Trimming shortened V by 0 bases and J by 7 bases, and 9 bases separated the two germline ends. Germline V CDR1 and CDR2: SGHNT, YENEEA. The CDR3 sequence is 14 residues long. This chain's CDR3 is CASSLDQGFGELFF. In DNA, the CDR3 is TGTGCCAGCAGCTTAGACCAGGGCTTCGGGGAGCTGTTTTTT.

V is TRBV5-6 and J is TRBJ2-2, with D possibly matching TRBD1 (5 bases). CDR3 length: 16 residues. The V end lost 0 bases, the J end lost 4 bases, and 13 bases lay between the germline ends. Per germline, CDR1 SGHDT and CDR2 YYEEEE. The CDR3 DNA reads TGTGCCAGCAGCTTGGAGGGCAGGGTTCGCACCGGGGAGCTGTTTTTT. Amino acids: CASSLEGRVRTGELFF.